This entry lists 27 T cell receptor beta chains sequenced from one sample in a study of cytomegalovirus exposure and HLA in healthy donors. PCR primers comprised 60 Vbeta and 13 Jbeta primers. Here immunoSEQ multiplex PCR was the method, and the copy in TCRdb shows in-frame clones only, minus some. The table has roughly 180,000 clones, around 80% seen once. Sequences were obtained from PBMCs. The receptors were sampled from a man between 18 and 35 years old in good health and CMV-seronegative.

This clone was picked up one time. The genes are TRBV27 and TRBJ2-3, with D possibly being TRBD2 (6 bases). Germline values: CDR1 MNHEY, CDR2 SMNVEV (reference sequence). The CDR3 extends over 13 amino acids. Trimming shortened V by 5 bases and J by 8 bases, and 14 bases separated the two germline ends. CDR3 protein: CASSPGTWGTQYF. The CDR3 DNA reads TGTGCCAGCAGTCCCGGGACTTGGGGTACGCAGTATTTT.

The CDR3 nucleotides read TGTGCCAGTAGTCTGGGACAGATTTATAACTATGGCTACACCTTC. It codes for CASSLGQIYNYGYTF. V gene TRBV19 combines with J gene TRBJ1-2; 7 bases match TRBD1. The CDR3 sequence is 15 residues long. Looked up from germline, CDR1 is LNHDA and CDR2 is SQIVND (reference sequence). V lost 5 bases, J lost 1 base, and 7 bases stayed unmatched.

The V and J genes are TRBV30 and TRBJ1-1; D is perhaps TRBD1 (5 bases). Germline V gives CDR1 GTSNPN, CDR2 SVGIG (reference sequence). The CDR3 runs to 11 residues. The V end lost 4 bases, the J end lost 11 bases, and 14 bases lay between the germline ends. This chain's CDR3 is CAWIPTRGAFF. In DNA, the CDR3 is TGTGCCTGGATTCCGACCCGGGGGGCTTTCTTT.

The rearrangement uses TRBV6-1 and TRBJ1-1, with a weak D call TRBD1 (6 bases). Trimming shortened V by 6 bases and J by 0 bases, and 11 bases separated the two germline ends. CDR1 is MNHNS, CDR2 SASEGT, per germline. The CDR3 has 14 amino acids. The CDR3 DNA sequence: TGTGCCAGCAGGCTCGGACAGTTGAACACTGAAGCTTTCTTT. Protein sequence: CASRLGQLNTEAFF.

This chain uses TRBV18 with TRBJ1-1; D might be TRBD1 (6 bases). This CDR3 region has 17 residues. V gave up 3 bases and J gave up 0 bases, with 17 bases separating them. In germline, CDR1 is KGHSH, CDR2 LQKENI. CDR3 sequence: CASSPATGFPMNTEAFF. In nucleotides, the CDR3 is TGTGCCAGCTCACCCGCGACAGGATTTCCTATGAACACTGAAGCTTTCTTT.

The chain couples TRBV4-3 to TRBJ2-7; 7 nucleotides align to TRBD1. V trimming: 0 bases; J trimming: 2 bases; junction bases outside the gene matches: 10. Germline CDR1 is LGHNA and CDR2 is YSLEER. The CDR3 is 17 residues long. In DNA, the CDR3 is TGCGCCAGCAGCCAAGATCGAGACGGGACAGAACCCTACGAGCAGTACTTC. Residues: CASSQDRDGTEPYEQYF.

This CDR3 is CASSYSRRFAGELFF. CDR3 nucleotide sequence: TGTGCCAGCAGTTACTCGAGGAGGTTTGCCGGGGAGCTGTTTTTT. The chain combines TRBV6-5 with TRBJ2-2; maybe TRBD2 (5 bases). Germline CDR1 and CDR2: MNHEY and SVGAGI. Trimming cost V 0 bases and J 6 bases, with 11 bases left between them. CDR3 length equals 15 residues.

V is TRBV5-1 and J is TRBJ2-7; TRBD2 matches 10 bases. Germline loops: CDR1 SGHRS, CDR2 YFSETQ. Trimming removed 4 bases from V and 6 bases from J; junction bases left unmatched: 10. The CDR3 consists of 15 residues. The CDR3 DNA reads as TGCGCCAGCAGCCAACTAACTAGCGGGATAGGCGAGCAGTACTTC. It translates to CASSQLTSGIGEQYF.

This chain connects TRBV7-2 to TRBJ2-1; 13 bases match TRBD2. CDR3 length: 19 residues. CDR1 and CDR2 from the germline V gene are SGHTA and FQGNSA. The trim removed 4 bases at V and 7 bases at J, leaving 16 bases unmatched. This CDR3 is CASSWRVVPGLAGENEQFF. Here the CDR3 DNA reads TGTGCCAGCAGCTGGCGAGTCGTACCAGGACTAGCGGGAGAAAATGAGCAGTTCTTC.

The count of this clone is one. The gene calls are TRBV6-5 and TRBJ2-3; 8 bases match TRBD2. Per the germline V gene, CDR1 is MNHEY and CDR2 is SVGAGI. The J segment lost 3 bases and the V segment lost 2 bases, leaving 4 bases of the junction unmatched. CDR3 size: 15 residues. The CDR3 DNA is TGTGCCAGCAGTTACAGAAGCGGGGGTACAGATACGCAGTATTTT. It translates to CASSYRSGGTDTQYF.

The V gene is TRBV7-6, the J gene TRBJ2-5; 8 nucleotides line up with TRBD1. Germline loops: CDR1 SGHVS, CDR2 FNYEAQ. Losses at the gene ends were 3 bases for V and 1 base for J; bases not matched to a gene: 4. This CDR3 is built from 15 residues. CDR3 loop: CASSLDRVRQETQYF. As DNA, the CDR3 is TGTGCCAGCAGCTTGGACAGGGTACGCCAAGAGACCCAGTACTTC.

With respect to this clone: In this CDR3 the conserved last residue, phenylalanine or tryptophan, is missing, so a read error is likely. The CDR3 nucleotides are TGTGCCAGCAGTGAAAGTCTGCGCGGCTACACCCTC. Translation: CASSESLRGYTL. The chain has TRBV2 and TRBJ1-2; D is uncertain. Germline CDR1 reads SNHLY; CDR2 reads FYNNEI. This CDR3 has 12 amino acids. V shed 2 bases and J shed 8 bases, with 9 bases lying between them.

The V call is TRBV6-4, the J call TRBJ2-2; 8 bases align to TRBD2. CDR3 length equals 16 residues. V shed 2 bases and J 1 base; nucleotides not matched to a gene: 3. Germline V gene lookup returns CDR1 MRHNA and CDR2 SNTAGT. The CDR3 nucleotides read TGTGCCAGCAGTGACGGACGGGGGGGGAACACCGGGGAGCTGTTTTTT. Translated: CASSDGRGGNTGELFF.

This sequence joins TRBV5-4 and TRBJ2-6; tentatively, D is TRBD1 (7 bases). V was cut by 6 bases and J by 4 bases, with 26 bases left in between. In germline, CDR1 is SGHNT, CDR2 YYREEE (reference sequence). The CDR3 sequence is 19 residues long. Here the CDR3 DNA reads TGTGCCAGCAAAAAGGAGGCGGGGACAGACTTTTGGGGGGCCAACGTCCTGACTTTC. Residues: CASKKEAGTDFWGANVLTF.

The chain has TRBV7-2 and TRBJ2-7; 7 bases agree with TRBD2. Germline V gene sequence: CDR1 SGHTA, CDR2 FQGNSA. Unmatched junction bases numbered 7, after V lost 5 bases and J lost 0 bases. This CDR3 has 15 amino acids. CDR3 residues: CASSRLAESSYEQYF. In nucleotides, the CDR3 is TGTGCCAGCAGCAGGCTAGCGGAGAGCTCCTACGAGCAGTACTTC.

This chain joins TRBV11-2 and TRBJ1-2; possibly TRBD1 for D (6 bases). Deletions cut 6 bases from V and 4 bases from J, with 18 bases between. CDR3 length: 15 amino acids. CDR1 and CDR2 from the germline V gene are SGHAT and FQNNGV. CDR3 loop: CASRNTGSHIYGYTF. In DNA form, the CDR3 reads TGTGCCAGCAGAAACACAGGGTCTCACATCTATGGCTACACCTTC.

The chain is built from TRBV11-2 and TRBJ2-2; D perhaps matches TRBD1 (6 bases). Per germline, CDR1 SGHAT and CDR2 FQNNGV. The CDR3 length is 15 residues. The germline V and J ends were trimmed by 4 bases and 6 bases, with 15 bases remaining between them. As DNA, the CDR3 is TGTGCCAGCAGCTCGTTAACAGGGAGTCCCGGGGAGCTGTTTTTT. This translates into CASSSLTGSPGELFF.

The rearrangement joins TRBV21-1 to TRBJ2-7; the table's D call of TRBD1 was not tested on the DNA. TRBV21-1 is listed as a pseudogene. This CDR3 has 14 amino acids. CDR3 bases: TGTGCCAGCAGCAAAGCGGTCAGGGTTCGGGAGCAGTACTTC. Translation gives CASSKAVRVREQYF.

This chain joins TRBV9 and TRBJ2-2; TRBD1 matches 7 bases. The CDR3 has 16 amino acids. After removal of 3 bases from V and 5 bases from J, the junction contained 10 bases not matched to a gene. Germline lookup yields CDR1 SGDLS and CDR2 YYNGEE. For the CDR3, the DNA is TGTGCCAGCAGCGACCATCGGGACAGACAAACCGGGGAGCTGTTTTTT. Translated, it gives CASSDHRDRQTGELFF.

This chain uses TRBV4-3 with TRBJ2-7; possibly TRBD1 for D (5 bases). The CDR3 has 14 amino acids. CDR1 and CDR2 from the germline V gene are LGHNA and YSLEER. With 0 bases removed from V and 3 bases from J, the gap between germline ends came to 9 bases. CDR3 in amino acids: CASSQDWGGYEQYF. The CDR3 DNA reads TGCGCCAGCAGCCAAGACTGGGGCGGCTACGAGCAGTACTTC.

The chain combines TRBV4-1 with TRBJ2-3; 12 nucleotides agree with TRBD2. Losses at the gene ends were 4 bases for V and 4 bases for J; bases not matched to a gene: 9. The CDR3 runs to 17 residues. Germline V CDR1 and CDR2: MGHRA, YSYEKL. Written as DNA, the CDR3 is TGCGCCAGCAGCCGGAGACTAGCGGGAGATCTTGCAGATACGCAGTATTTT. This codes for CASSRRLAGDLADTQYF.

As regards this clone: Other nucleotide sequences in the sample specify the same CDR3. The V call is TRBV27, the J call TRBJ2-7, with 7 nucleotides matching TRBD1. Trimming took 6 bases from V and 1 from J; bases not matched to a gene: 3. The CDR3 consists of 13 residues. Looked up from germline, CDR1 is MNHEY and CDR2 is SMNVEV (reference sequence). CDR3 sequence (DNA): TGTGCCAGCAGCCGGGACAGTTCCTACGAGCAGTACTTC. Protein sequence: CASSRDSSYEQYF.

The chain employs TRBV5-5 and TRBJ2-2; D gene uncertain. The CDR3 totals 13 residues. The germline CDR1 and CDR2 sequences are SGHKS and YYEKEE (reference sequence). V lost 1 base to trimming and J lost 2 bases, with 3 bases between them. The CDR3 region has the DNA TGTGCCAGCAGCTTGCTTAACACCGGGGAGCTGTTTTTT. Translation gives CASSLLNTGELFF.

The V call is TRBV7-3, the J call TRBJ2-1; TRBD1 matches at 7 bases. Germline assignment: CDR1 SGHTA and CDR2 FQGTGA. This CDR3 has 16 residues. The V gene end was trimmed by 1 base and the J gene end by 0 bases; junction bases not matched to a gene: 3. DNA of the CDR3: TGTGCCAGCAGCTTAATGGGACAGACCTCCTACAATGAGCAGTTCTTC. Protein: CASSLMGQTSYNEQFF.

The chain combines TRBV10-3 with TRBJ2-3; 14 bases agree with TRBD2. This CDR3 spans 17 amino acids. Looked up from germline, CDR1 is ENHRY and CDR2 is SYGVKD. The V gene end was trimmed by 3 bases and the J gene end by 3 bases; junction bases not matched to a gene: 5. CDR3 sequence reads: CAISDSGLAGDTDTQYF. In DNA, the CDR3 is TGTGCCATCAGTGACTCGGGACTAGCGGGAGATACAGATACGCAGTATTTT.

V usage is TRBV15 and J usage is TRBJ2-5; 7 bases map to TRBD1. This CDR3 region has 14 residues. Per the germline V gene, CDR1 is LNHNV and CDR2 is YYDKDF (reference sequence). Trimming took 5 bases from V and 7 from J; bases not matched to a gene: 10. CDR3 loop: CATSYDRVERTQYF. DNA for the CDR3: TGTGCCACCAGCTACGACAGGGTAGAGAGGACCCAGTACTTC.

This clone appeared a single time. The chain combines TRBV5-6 with TRBJ1-3; 7 bases line up with TRBD1. The CDR3 totals 15 residues. Per the germline V gene, CDR1 is SGHDT and CDR2 is YYEEEE. V shed 0 bases and J 8 bases; nucleotides not matched to a gene: 8. The CDR3 protein is CASSLAPTGEHTIYF. The CDR3 coding sequence is TGTGCCAGCAGCTTGGCACCCACAGGGGAGCACACCATATATTTT.